This T cell receptor (beta chain) appears in the sequencing data of a study of control samples from healthy donors and cancer patients. Trimming stripped 5 bases from V and 1 base from J, with 5 bases between. The CDR3 spans 12 residues. CDR1 and CDR2 (germline): LNHDA, SQIVND (reference sequence). Sequenced by immunoSEQ multiplex PCR; TCRdb stores in-frame clones only, minus some. This repertoire shows about 130,000 clones, over 75% found once; its top ten account for 1.5% to 2%. Sequences were obtained from blood. The receptor was derived from a man younger than 35 in good health. This sequence joins TRBV19 and TRBJ1-1; no definite D call. CDR3 nucleotide sequence: TGTGCCAGTAGTGTCGGGAACACTGAAGCTTTCTTT. Amino acid sequence: CASSVGNTEAFF.